This TCR beta chain was recovered during a study of beta chain features in type 1 diabetes. Every isolated RNA sample was fully reverse transcribed, so sequencing captured expressed TCRB transcripts. TCRdb keeps only in-frame clones here, not all; method: immunoSEQ multiplex PCR. The table includes hundreds of thousands of clones, around 13% detected once. V lost 9 bases to trimming and J lost 3 bases; unmatched junction nucleotides: 5. This CDR3 is built from 16 residues. Germline V gives CDR1 MDHEN, CDR2 SYDVKM. The sample was naive CD4+ T cells from blood. This chain connects TRBV28 to TRBJ2-1; 16 nucleotides match TRBD2. This sequence originates from a man younger than 35 in good health. CDR3: CASVGLAGGDYNEQFF. CDR3 nucleotide sequence: TGTGCCAGTGTGGGACTAGCGGGAGGGGACTACAATGAGCAGTTCTTC.